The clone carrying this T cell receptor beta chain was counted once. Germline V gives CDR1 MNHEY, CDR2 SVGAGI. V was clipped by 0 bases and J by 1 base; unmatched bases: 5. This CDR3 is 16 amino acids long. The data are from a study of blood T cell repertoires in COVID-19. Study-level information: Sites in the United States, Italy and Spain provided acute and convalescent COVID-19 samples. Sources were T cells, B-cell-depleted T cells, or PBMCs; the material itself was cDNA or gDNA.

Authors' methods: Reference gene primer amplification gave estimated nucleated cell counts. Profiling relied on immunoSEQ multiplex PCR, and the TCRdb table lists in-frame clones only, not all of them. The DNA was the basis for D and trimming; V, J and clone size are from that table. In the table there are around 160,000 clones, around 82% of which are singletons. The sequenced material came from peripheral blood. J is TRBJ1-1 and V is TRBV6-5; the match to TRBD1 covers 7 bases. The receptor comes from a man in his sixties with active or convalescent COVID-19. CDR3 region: CASSYSRRGPNTEAFF. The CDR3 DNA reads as TGTGCCAGCAGTTACTCGAGGAGGGGGCCGAACACTGAAGCTTTCTTT.